This T cell receptor beta chain was found in a study of radiation and T cells in renal cell carcinoma. Broader study findings: Dominant CDR3 motifs were more common in irradiated tumors than controls.

This sample's treatment: treatment-naive control, cytoreductive nephrectomy. Controls were unirradiated tumors from treatment-naive cytoreductive nephrectomy patients. The patient's renal cell carcinoma had clear cell pathology. Control tumors came from a handful of females and about 11 males, aged about 35 to 85. This table comes from immunoSEQ multiplex PCR, and its TCRdb copy is limited to in-frame clones, with some not included. The sample contains under 30,000 clones, around 57% of which appear only once. With respect to this clone: Its target is not known.

Germline V gene data show CDR1 as SGHNT and CDR2 as YENEEA. The CDR3 runs to 14 residues. V lost 2 bases and J lost 2, with 8 bases in between. The chain joins TRBV11-3 to TRBJ2-3, with D possibly being TRBD1 or TRBD2 (5 bases each). Sample: tumor tissue, taken from a patient whose treatment was nephrectomy without radiotherapy. This sequence originates from a human donor with renal cell carcinoma. CDR3 protein: CASSLRGVTDTQYF. In DNA form, the CDR3 reads TGTGCCAGCAGCTTACGGGGCGTCACAGATACGCAGTATTTT. Drawing the rest from reference TRBV11-3 and TRBJ2-3, the complete variable domain is EAGVVQSPRYKIIEKKQPVAFWCNPISGHNTLYWYLQNLGQGPELLIRYENEEAVDDSQLPKDRFSAERLKGVDSTLKIQPAELGDSAVYLCASSLRGVTDTQYFGPGTRLTVL.